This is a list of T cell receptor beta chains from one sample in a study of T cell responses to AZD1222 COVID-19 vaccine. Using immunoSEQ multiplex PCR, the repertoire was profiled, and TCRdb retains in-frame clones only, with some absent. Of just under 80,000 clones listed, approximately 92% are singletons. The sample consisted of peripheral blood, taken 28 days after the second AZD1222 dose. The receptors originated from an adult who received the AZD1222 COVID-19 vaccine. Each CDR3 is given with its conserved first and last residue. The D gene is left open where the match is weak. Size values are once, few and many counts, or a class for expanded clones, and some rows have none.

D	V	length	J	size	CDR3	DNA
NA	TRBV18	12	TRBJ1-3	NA	CASHGSGNTIYF	TGTGCCTCGCACGGGAGCGGAAACACCATATATTTT
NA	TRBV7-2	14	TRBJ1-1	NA	CASSSDLTGTEAFF	TGTGCCAGCAGCTCTGACCTTACCGGCACTGAAGCTTTCTTT
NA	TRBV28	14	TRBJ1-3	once	CASSRGGRVNTIYF	TGTGCCAGCAGCCGGGGGGGCAGGGTAAACACCATATATTTT
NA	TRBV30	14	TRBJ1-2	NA	CAWSLSRGGYGYTF	TGTGCCTGGAGTTTGTCGCGGGGGGGCTATGGCTACACCTTC
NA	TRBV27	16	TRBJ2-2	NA	CASSLEGARRAGELFF	TGTGCCAGCAGTCTGGAAGGGGCTCGGAGGGCCGGGGAGCTGTTTTTT
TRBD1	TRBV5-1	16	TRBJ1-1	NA	CASSSTTGVAFREAFF	TGCGCCAGCAGCTCTACGACAGGGGTCGCCTTCCGGGAGGCTTTCTTT
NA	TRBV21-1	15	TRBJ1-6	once	CASSKVPRDNSPLHF	TGTGCCAGCAGCAAAGTCCCCAGGGATAATTCACCCCTCCACTTT
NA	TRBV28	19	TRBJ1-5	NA	CASSFKARKPNESNQPQHF	TGTGCCAGCAGTTTCAAGGCCAGAAAACCTAACGAGAGCAATCAGCCCCAGCATTTT
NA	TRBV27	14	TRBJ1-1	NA	CASSSGGPNTEAFF	TGTGCCAGCAGTTCGGGGGGACCGAACACTGAAGCTTTCTTT
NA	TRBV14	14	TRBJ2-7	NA	CASSQRGLRGEQYF	TGTGCCAGCAGCCAACGGGGGCTACGCGGCGAGCAGTACTTC
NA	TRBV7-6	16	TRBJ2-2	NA	CASSPPSGIFTGELFF	TGTGCCAGCAGCCCCCCCTCTGGGATTTTCACCGGGGAGCTGTTTTTT
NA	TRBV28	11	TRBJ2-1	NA	CASSLGNEQFF	TGTGCCAGCAGTTTGGGCAATGAGCAGTTCTTC
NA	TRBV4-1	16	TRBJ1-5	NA	CASSQGAVGRNQPQHF	TGCGCCAGCAGCCAGGGGGCGGTGGGGCGGAATCAGCCCCAGCATTTT
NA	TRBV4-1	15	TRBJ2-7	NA	CASSHSVPGTYEQYF	TGCGCCAGCAGCCATAGCGTGCCCGGGACCTACGAGCAGTACTTC
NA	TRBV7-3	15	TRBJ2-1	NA	CASSPSGSSYNEQFF	TGTGCCAGCAGCCCGAGCGGAAGCTCCTACAATGAGCAGTTCTTC
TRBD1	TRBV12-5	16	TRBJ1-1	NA	CASGLHSTGGRGEAFF	TGTGCTAGTGGTTTGCACTCGACAGGGGGCCGGGGTGAAGCTTTCTTT
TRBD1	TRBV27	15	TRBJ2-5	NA	CASSPGTGVQETQYF	TGTGCCAGCAGTCCTGGGACAGGGGTGCAAGAGACCCAGTACTTC
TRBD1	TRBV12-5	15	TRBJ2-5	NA	CASSRDRGPQETQYF	TGTGCTAGCAGCCGGGACAGGGGACCACAAGAGACCCAGTACTTC
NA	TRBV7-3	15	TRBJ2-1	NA	CASSPQSGVYNEQFF	TGTGCCAGCAGCCCACAGTCCGGAGTCTACAATGAGCAGTTCTTC
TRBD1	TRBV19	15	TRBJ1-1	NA	CASSLYRGMNTEAFF	TGTGCCAGTAGTCTTTACAGGGGCATGAACACTGAAGCTTTCTTT
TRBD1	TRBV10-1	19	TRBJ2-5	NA	CASSESPTGGSGLGETQYF	TGCGCCAGCAGTGAGTCTCCCACAGGGGGCTCGGGTCTAGGAGAGACCCAGTACTTC
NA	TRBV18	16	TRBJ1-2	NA	CASSPPVPQGFYGYTF	TGTGCCAGCTCACCACCGGTCCCGCAGGGTTTCTATGGCTACACCTTC
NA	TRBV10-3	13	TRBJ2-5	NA	CAIGGRVQETQYF	TGTGCCATCGGGGGGCGGGTGCAAGAGACCCAGTACTTC
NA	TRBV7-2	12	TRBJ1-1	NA	CASSLVPAEAFF	TGTGCCAGCAGCTTGGTCCCCGCTGAAGCTTTCTTT
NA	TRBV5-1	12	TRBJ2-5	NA	CASSWEFETQYF	TGCGCCAGCAGCTGGGAATTTGAGACCCAGTACTTC
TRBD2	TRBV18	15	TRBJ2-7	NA	CASSPTTSGRAEQYF	TGTGCCAGCTCACCGACGACTAGCGGGAGGGCCGAGCAGTACTTC
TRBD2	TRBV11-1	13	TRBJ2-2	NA	CASSSTSAGELFF	TGTGCCAGCAGTTCGACTAGCGCCGGGGAGCTGTTTTTT
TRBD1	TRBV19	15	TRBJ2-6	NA	CASSAQGNGANVLTF	TGTGCCAGTAGTGCACAGGGGAACGGGGCCAACGTCCTGACTTTC
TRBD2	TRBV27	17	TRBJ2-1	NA	CASSPRTSGGSYNEQFF	TGTGCCAGCAGTCCACGGACTAGCGGGGGTTCCTACAATGAGCAGTTCTTC
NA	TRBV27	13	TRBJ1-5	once	CASSWGPNQPQHF	TGTGCCAGCAGTTGGGGTCCCAATCAGCCCCAGCATTTT
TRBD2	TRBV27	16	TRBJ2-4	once	CASSLGLAAAKNIQYF	TGTGCCAGCAGCCTCGGACTAGCGGCAGCCAAAAACATTCAGTACTTC
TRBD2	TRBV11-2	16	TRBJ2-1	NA	CASSARLAGGDNEQFF	TGTGCCAGCAGCGCCCGACTAGCGGGAGGCGACAATGAGCAGTTCTTC
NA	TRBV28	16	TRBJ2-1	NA	CASSSEGGSGYNEQFF	TGTGCCAGCAGTAGTGAGGGGGGTAGCGGATATAATGAGCAGTTCTTC
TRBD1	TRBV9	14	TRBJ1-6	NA	CASSGTGINSPLHF	TGTGCCAGCAGCGGGACAGGGATTAATTCACCCCTCCACTTT
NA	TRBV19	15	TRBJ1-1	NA	CASSPAGRWDTEAFF	TGTGCCAGTAGTCCGGCGGGCCGCTGGGACACTGAAGCTTTCTTT
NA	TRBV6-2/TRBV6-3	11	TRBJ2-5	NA	CASSRKETQYF	TGTGCCAGCAGTCGAAAAGAGACCCAGTACTTC
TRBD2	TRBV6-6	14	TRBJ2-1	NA	CASSYGGRVNEQFF	TGTGCCAGCAGTTACGGGGGGAGGGTCAATGAGCAGTTCTTC
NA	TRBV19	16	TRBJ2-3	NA	CASSIPGAVRTDTQYF	TGTGCCAGTAGTATCCCTGGAGCGGTGCGCACAGATACGCAGTATTTT
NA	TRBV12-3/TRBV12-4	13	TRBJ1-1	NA	CASSLDRETEAFF	TGTGCCAGCAGTTTAGACAGGGAGACTGAAGCTTTCTTT
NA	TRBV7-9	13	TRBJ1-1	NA	CASSLTGNTEAFF	TGTGCCAGCAGCTTAACAGGGAACACTGAAGCTTTCTTT
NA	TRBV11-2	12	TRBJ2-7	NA	CASSPDRASEYF	TGTGCCAGCAGCCCAGACCGAGCTAGCGAGTACTTC
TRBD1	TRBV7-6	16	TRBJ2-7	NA	CASSLAPGQGRYEQYF	TGTGCCAGCAGCTTAGCCCCGGGACAGGGGCGGTACGAGCAGTACTTC
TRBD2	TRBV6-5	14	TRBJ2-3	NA	CASSRTSGRDTQYF	TGTGCCAGCAGTCGGACTAGCGGGAGAGATACGCAGTATTTT